This entry concerns a single T cell receptor beta chain. Its antigen is still unknown. Sequenced by immunoSEQ multiplex PCR; TCRdb stores in-frame clones only, minus some. The sample records 84,000 or so clones, approximately 90% being singletons. The entry originates in a study of T cell responses to AZD1222 COVID-19 vaccine. General study points: Repertoire sampling occurred only after the peak T cell response. Recipients of two AZD1222 doses showed rising Spike-specific TCR breadth and depth. AZD1222 recipients seropositive at baseline numbered only six or seven. White British ancestry dominated among donors, who included more females, and clonal diversity was possibly underestimated.

This sequence originates from an adult who received the AZD1222 COVID-19 vaccine. Here the sequenced sample was peripheral blood, taken 28 days after the second AZD1222 dose.

The CDR3 protein is CASTKTVGYGYTF. The CDR3, as DNA: TGTGCCAGCACTAAGACAGTTGGGTATGGCTACACCTTC. The chain carries TRBV11-3 and TRBJ1-2, with a weak D call TRBD1 (5 bases). This CDR3 contains 13 residues. V was cut by 7 bases and J by 5 bases, with 14 bases left in between. CDR1 is SGHNT and CDR2 is YENEEA in the germline V gene.